One and the same sample provided the 21 T cell receptor beta chains below, sequenced in a study of T cells in Graves' hyperthyroidism and ophthalmopathy (dated by TCRdb to about 2019). The library was produced with multiplex PCR. TCRdb lists the instrument as Illumina HiSeq 2000. The TCR beta CDR3 regions were amplified from the RNA transcripts. For the first round of RT-PCR on the TCR CDR3, the HTBI primer set was used together with the Qiagen OneStep RT-PCR kit. TCRdb reprocessed the public reads (quality trimming at Q25 with fastp, clone calling with MiXCR) and kept in-frame beta chains. Every distinct CDR3 protein forms one entry, paired with its most common genes and DNA. This sample comprises roughly 400,000 distinct CDR3 sequences, 20% to 25% of them detected only once. 73% of the sample lies in the top ten. Sequenced sample: blood. The receptors stem from a man aged 45-65 years with Graves' hyperthyroidism.

The table lists this clonotype with many counts. The CDR3 region has the DNA TGTGCCAGTAAAAGGGACCGGGACCCATCCTACGAGCAGTACTTC. It translates to CASKRDRDPSYEQYF. V is TRBV6-1 and J is TRBJ2-7; D may correspond to TRBD1 or TRBD2 (5 bases each). This CDR3 contains 15 residues. Trimming removed 9 bases at V and 1 base at J, with 19 bases between. Germline CDR1 reads MNHNS; CDR2 reads SASEGT.

This chain uses TRBV5-1 with TRBJ2-1; perhaps TRBD1 as D (6 bases). CDR1 SGHRS and CDR2 YFSETQ come from the germline V gene. Trimming removed 6 bases from V and 4 bases from J, with 17 bases in between. This CDR3 has 15 residues. The DNA for the CDR3 is TGCGCCAGCAAAGAACAGGGAGCTGATTACAATGAGCAGTTCTTC. Translation gives CASKEQGADYNEQFF.

This chain links TRBV5-1 with TRBJ2-5; no firm D call. V lost 0 bases and J lost 4, with 13 bases in between. The CDR3 sequence is 15 residues long. CDR1 and CDR2 from the germline V gene are SGHRS and YFSETQ. CDR3 coding DNA: TGCGCCAGCAGCTTGGCTATTTCCCGTCCAGAGACCCAGTACTTC. Its protein is CASSLAISRPETQYF.

This clonotype was seen a handful of times. The chain joins TRBV5-1 to TRBJ2-1; the D is unclear. Germline loops: CDR1 SGHRS, CDR2 YFSETQ. Trimming removed 0 bases at V and 5 bases at J, with 9 bases between. The CDR3 totals 14 residues. The CDR3 sequence is CASSLASTHNEQFF. DNA for the CDR3: TGCGCCAGCAGCTTGGCTAGTACCCACAATGAGCAGTTCTTC.

The chain has TRBV27 and TRBJ2-7, with 9 bases matching TRBD1. This CDR3 contains 12 residues. Per the germline V gene, CDR1 is MNHEY and CDR2 is SMNVEV (reference sequence). The junction had 4 bases not matched to a gene; V was cut back by 10 bases and J by 3 bases. The CDR3 spells CATWTGDYEQYF. The CDR3 DNA reads as TGTGCCACCTGGACAGGGGACTACGAGCAGTACTTC.

This clonotype was found a few times. The chain employs TRBV20-1 and TRBJ2-3; TRBD2 aligns across 11 bases. The CDR3 length is 15 residues. Per the germline V gene, CDR1 is DFQATT and CDR2 is SNEGSKA (reference sequence). Losses at the gene ends were 5 bases for V and 1 base for J; bases not matched to a gene: 5. CDR3 protein: CSAGLAGGGTDTQYF. The CDR3 nucleotides are TGCAGTGCTGGGCTAGCGGGAGGTGGCACAGATACGCAGTATTTT.

The rearrangement uses TRBV4-1 and TRBJ2-7; the D gene is possibly TRBD2 (6 bases). This CDR3 spans 14 amino acids. The germline V gene encodes CDR1 MGHRA and CDR2 YSYEKL. Deletions cut 0 bases from V and 4 bases from J, with 10 bases between. For the CDR3, the DNA is TGCGCCAGCAGCCAAGAGTTGCGGGGTTACGAGCAGTACTTC. The encoded protein is CASSQELRGYEQYF.

With regard to this clonotype: This may be a read error: a much more frequent sequence differs by one nucleotide. The chain links TRBV7-2 to TRBJ2-7; D unresolved. The germline CDR1 and CDR2 sequences are SGHTA and FQGNSA. The CDR3 has 13 amino acids. V lost 2 bases and J 7 bases, leaving 12 bases between the germline ends. CDR3 nucleotide sequence: TGTGCCAGCAGCTTAACAATAGCCAGTGAGCAGTACTTC. Its protein product is CASSLTIASEQYF.

The genes are TRBV5-1 and TRBJ1-5; 8 bases agree with TRBD1. The V gene end was trimmed by 3 bases and the J gene end by 6 bases; junction bases not matched to a gene: 8. From germline, CDR1 is SGHRS and CDR2 YFSETQ. The CDR3 contains 15 residues. The CDR3 DNA follows: TGCGCCAGCAGCTCCCAGGGGGCTTTGGGTCAGCCCCAGCATTTT. This codes for CASSSQGALGQPQHF.

This clonotype was detected ten times or more. The V and J genes are TRBV6-5 and TRBJ1-5; D is ambiguous. Germline V lookup: CDR1 MNHEY, CDR2 SVGAGI. There are 15 residues in the CDR3. V was shortened by 0 bases and J by 0 bases, with 6 bases between the two germline ends. CDR3 amino acids: CASSYSGVSNQPQHF. The CDR3 DNA reads as TGTGCCAGCAGTTACTCGGGAGTTAGCAATCAGCCCCAGCATTTT.

This clonotype was seen only a few times. V and J are TRBV4-1 and TRBJ2-1, with 7 bases identical to TRBD1. V shed 1 base, J shed 7 bases, and the junction held 7 bases outside the gene matches. CDR1 and CDR2 (germline): MGHRA, YSYEKL. The CDR3 spans 15 residues. In nucleotides, the CDR3 is TGCGCCAGCAGCCAAGGTTCCAGGGGGATAAATGAGCAGTTCTTC. This gives the protein CASSQGSRGINEQFF.

V usage is TRBV11-1 and J usage is TRBJ2-4; D may be TRBD1 (5 bases). The CDR3 loop spans 13 amino acids. Germline V gene lookup returns CDR1 SGHAT and CDR2 FQDESV (reference sequence). The V gene lost 1 base and the J gene lost 8 bases, with 9 bases spanning the gap. CDR3 nucleotides: TGTGCCAGCAGCTTAGGCAGGGAAGACATTCAGTACTTC. Protein: CASSLGREDIQYF.

This clonotype appeared many times. J is TRBJ2-3 and V is TRBV7-9; 9 bases map to TRBD2. From germline, CDR1 is SEHNR and CDR2 FQNEAQ (reference sequence). V lost 2 bases to trimming and J lost 5 bases; unmatched junction nucleotides: 5. This CDR3 region has 15 residues. DNA for the CDR3: TGTGCCAGCAGCTTAACCACTAGCGGGCGAGATACGCAGTATTTT. Translation: CASSLTTSGRDTQYF.

This clonotype showed up many times. CDR3: CASSPVAGGMNEQFF. Written as DNA, the CDR3 is TGTGCCAGCAGTCCAGTAGCGGGAGGTATGAATGAGCAGTTCTTC. The V gene is TRBV27, the J gene TRBJ2-1, with TRBD2 matching over 10 bases. Looked up from germline, CDR1 is MNHEY and CDR2 is SMNVEV (reference sequence). Trimming at V came to 5 bases and at J to 7 bases, leaving 8 bases not matched to a gene. This CDR3 has 15 amino acids.

This clonotype came up a few times. The chain combines TRBV10-3 with TRBJ1-1; TRBD1 is a possible D gene (5 bases). From germline, CDR1 is ENHRY and CDR2 SYGVKD. V dropped 3 bases and J dropped 3 bases, with 11 bases sitting between them. The CDR3 extends over 14 amino acids. In DNA form, the CDR3 reads TGTGCCATCAGTGATCCCGGCAGGGACACTGAAGCTTTCTTT. Its protein product is CAISDPGRDTEAFF.

The chain links TRBV12-3 or TRBV12-4 to TRBJ2-5; 7 bases align to TRBD1. With 5 bases clipped from V and 5 bases from J, the junction kept 20 bases outside the gene matches. The CDR3 length is 18 residues. The CDR3 protein is CASSIRGSGRGMRETQYF. CDR3 nucleotide sequence: TGTGCCAGCAGTATAAGGGGGTCCGGCAGGGGGATGAGGGAGACCCAGTACTTC.

The rearrangement uses TRBV19 and TRBJ1-4; D is possibly TRBD1 (5 bases). The CDR3 runs 14 residues. Trimming cost V 4 bases and J 6 bases, with 12 bases left between them. Germline CDR1 LNHDA, CDR2 SQIVND (reference sequence). CDR3 nucleotides: TGTGCCAGTAGTAAGGGGAGATACGATGAAAAACTGTTTTTT. It encodes CASSKGRYDEKLFF.

V gene TRBV14 combines with J gene TRBJ2-3; the D gene is possibly TRBD2 (5 bases). Germline values: CDR1 SGHDN, CDR2 FVKESK. The CDR3 totals 12 residues. V gave up 6 bases and J gave up 4 bases, with 8 bases separating them. Here the CDR3 DNA reads TGTGCCAGCAGGGGAGACGCAGATACGCAGTATTTT. This sequence encodes CASRGDADTQYF.

The chain couples TRBV5-6 to TRBJ2-7; D is unclear. V was clipped by 0 bases and J by 2 bases, with 6 bases between them. CDR1 is SGHDT and CDR2 is YYEEEE in the germline V gene. The CDR3 extends over 13 amino acids. CDR3 in DNA: TGTGCCAGCAGCTTGGACCAGACCTACGAGCAGTACTTC. Encoded protein: CASSLDQTYEQYF. Full variable domain (rest looked up from reference TRBV5-6 and TRBJ2-7): DAGVTQSPTHLIKTRGQQVTLRCSPKSGHDTVSWYQQALGQGPQFIFQYYEEEERQRGNFPDRFSGHQFPNYSSELNVNALLLGDSALYLCASSLDQTYEQYFGPGTRLTVT.

This clonotype was counted between two and nine times. This chain connects TRBV20-1 to TRBJ2-5; 11 nucleotides match TRBD2. V shed 3 bases, J shed 4 bases, and the junction held 10 bases outside the gene matches. Germline V lookup: CDR1 DFQATT, CDR2 SNEGSKA (reference sequence). The CDR3 covers 16 residues. The CDR3: CSASGLAGGPRETQYF. CDR3 nucleotide sequence: TGCAGTGCTAGTGGGTTAGCGGGAGGGCCTCGAGAGACCCAGTACTTC.

The rearrangement joins TRBV28 to TRBJ2-3; D is undetermined. The germline gives CDR1 MDHEN, CDR2 SYDVKM. Trimming removed 2 bases at V and 1 base at J, with 10 bases between. The CDR3 contains 15 residues. CDR3 coding DNA: TGTGCCAGCAGTTTAGTTGGCTTGGGCACAGATACGCAGTATTTT. This gives the protein CASSLVGLGTDTQYF.